The 10 T cell receptor beta chains given below trace back to one sample, sequenced in a study of blood T cell repertoires in COVID-19. The data were produced by immunoSEQ multiplex PCR, yet TCRdb's version contains in-frame clones alone and is incomplete. The sample includes 180,000 or so clones, around 80% of them seen just once. The sample was PBMCs or T cells enriched from blood (not recorded which). The receptors originated from a man aged 45 to 65 who had recovered from COVID-19.

The J gene is TRBJ1-1, the V gene TRBV20-1; D not resolved. The germline gives CDR1 DFQATT, CDR2 SNEGSKA (reference sequence). V gave up 1 base and J gave up 11 bases, with 8 bases separating them. This CDR3 has 10 residues. CDR3 loop: CSARVYEAFF. The CDR3 DNA reads TGCAGTGCTAGAGTCTATGAGGCTTTCTTT.

This chain uses TRBV10-3 with TRBJ1-6; 9 bases fit TRBD1. Losses at the gene ends were 4 bases for V and 7 bases for J; bases not matched to a gene: 5. Germline assignment: CDR1 ENHRY and CDR2 SYGVKD. The CDR3 covers 15 residues. The CDR3 DNA reads TGTGCCATCAGTGGTACCGGGACAGGGAATTCACCCCTCCACTTT. It translates to CAISGTGTGNSPLHF.

The chain employs TRBV10-1 and TRBJ1-5; 7 bases map to TRBD1. This CDR3 comprises 15 residues. After removal of 8 bases from V and 11 bases from J, the junction contained 18 bases not matched to a gene. The germline CDR1 and CDR2 sequences are WNHNN and SYGVQD (reference sequence). The CDR3 loop reads CASRDRDSPFSTQHF. The CDR3 DNA is TGCGCCAGCCGAGATAGGGACAGCCCTTTTTCGACCCAGCATTTT.

The gene calls are TRBV30 and TRBJ1-5; D possibly corresponds to TRBD1 (6 bases). The CDR3 length is 15 residues. V was cut by 1 base and J by 3 bases, with 13 bases left in between. The germline V gene has CDR1 GTSNPN and CDR2 SVGIG (reference sequence). CDR3 loop: CAWSASGQTNQPQHF. Here the CDR3 DNA reads TGTGCCTGGAGTGCGTCGGGACAAACCAATCAGCCCCAGCATTTT.

The DNA for the CDR3 is TGTGCCAGTAGTCCGGGACTAACCACCTCACCCCTCCACTTT. As protein: CASSPGLTTSPLHF. The V gene is TRBV19, the J gene TRBJ1-6; perhaps TRBD1 as D (5 bases). The CDR3 is 14 residues long. CDR1 and CDR2 from the germline V gene are LNHDA and SQIVND (reference sequence). Trimming took off 5 bases at V and 10 bases at J, with 15 bases between the two ends.

The V gene is TRBV4-2, the J gene TRBJ1-6, with D possibly matching TRBD1 (6 bases). CDR1 and CDR2 (germline): LGHNA, YNFKEQ. The CDR3 has 16 amino acids. V lost 0 bases and J lost 10, with 16 bases in between. The CDR3 coding sequence is TGTGCCAGCAGCCAAGATCCGCCAGGGGCGGCATCACCCCTCCACTTT. Residues: CASSQDPPGAASPLHF.

The chain is built from TRBV30 and TRBJ2-7, with TRBD2 identical over 10 bases. The CDR3 covers 12 residues. Germline V CDR1 and CDR2: GTSNPN, SVGIG (reference sequence). The CDR3 coding sequence is TGTACCGGGACTAGCGAGGCCTACGAGCAGTACTTC. Translation gives CTGTSEAYEQYF.

This sequence joins TRBV2 and TRBJ1-2, with TRBD1 as a possible D gene (6 bases). The CDR3 is 12 residues long. The germline V and J ends were trimmed by 2 bases and 7 bases, with 8 bases remaining between them. CDR1 is SNHLY and CDR2 is FYNNEI in the germline V gene. CDR3 protein: CASSEQGSGYTF. In DNA form, the CDR3 reads TGTGCCAGCAGTGAACAGGGGAGTGGCTACACCTTC.

This clone appeared a few times. This sequence joins TRBV18 and TRBJ2-1, with 11 bases aligning to TRBD2. The J segment lost 7 bases and the V segment lost 3 bases, leaving 5 bases of the junction unmatched. The CDR3 loop spans 15 amino acids. Germline V lookup: CDR1 KGHSH, CDR2 LQKENI. The CDR3 loop reads CASSPLAGGSNEQFF. The CDR3 DNA reads TGTGCCAGCTCACCTCTAGCGGGGGGAAGTAATGAGCAGTTCTTC.

In regard to this clone: The identical CDR3 is also encoded by other nucleotide sequences in the sample. J is TRBJ2-5 and V is TRBV5-1; D is perhaps TRBD2 (6 bases). The CDR3 is made up of 14 amino acids. The V end lost 0 bases, the J end lost 2 bases, and 8 bases lay between the germline ends. CDR1 SGHRS and CDR2 YFSETQ come from the germline V gene. The CDR3 DNA reads TGCGCCAGCAGCTTGGCCGGGGGACAAGAGACCCAGTACTTC. It yields the protein CASSLAGGQETQYF.